These T cell receptor beta chains were read from a single sample in a study of T cell repertoires in cytomegalovirus infection. TCRdb redid the calling of the reads with MiXCR, one entry per CDR3 protein. This table holds approximately 500,000 distinct CDR3 sequences, more than 15% found once. The sequencing sample was made of CD8+ T cells from PBMCs. The receptors come from a human donor in good health (CMV status not recorded). Some clones in this sample may be carry-over from other donors' samples. CDR3s include the opening cysteine and the closing phenylalanine or tryptophan. A D gene is named only where the DNA matches it firmly. The listing skips clone size in some rows; elsewhere it reads once, few, many or a size class.

j_call clone_size v_call d_call cdr3_aa cdr3_nt
TRBJ2-5 . TRBV20-1 TRBD2 CSARDLASGRALETQYF TGCAGTGCTAGAGATCTGGCTAGCGGGAGGGCATTGGAGACCCAGTACTTC
TRBJ2-3 . TRBV5-1 TRBD2 CASRSRTSGSTDTQYF TGCGCCAGCCGCTCCCGGACTAGCGGTTCCACAGATACGCAGTATTTT
TRBJ2-1 many TRBV10-3 TRBD2 CATWSGREYSEQFF TGTGCCACCTGGTCCGGGCGGGAGTACAGTGAGCAGTTCTTC
TRBJ2-7 . TRBV20-1 . CSARGGEHFYEQYF TGCAGTGCTAGAGGGGGGGAGCACTTCTACGAGCAGTACTTC
TRBJ1-2 . TRBV5-1 TRBD1 CASSSYKAGTGGMSNYGYTF TGCGCCAGCAGCTCCTACAAAGCAGGGACAGGGGGCATGAGTAACTATGGCTACACCTTC
TRBJ2-7 many TRBV28 . CASGGGSYEQYF TGTGCCAGCGGGGGCGGTTCCTACGAGCAGTACTTC
TRBJ1-2 many TRBV7-2 TRBD1 CASSPGQGTYGYTF TGTGCCAGCAGCCCAGGACAGGGAACCTATGGCTACACCTTC
TRBJ1-6 few TRBV27 . CASSLSGSSYNSPLHF TGTGCCAGCAGTTTAAGCGGAAGCTCCTATAATTCACCCCTCCACTTT
TRBJ2-1 . TRBV28 . CASSPRDSKYNVKFF TGTGCCAGCAGCCCCCGGGACTCTAAATACAATGTGAAGTTCTTC
TRBJ2-4 . TRBV5-1 TRBD1 CASSPRTGNPKNIQYF TGCGCCAGCAGCCCCCGGACAGGAAATCCCAAAAACATTCAGTACTTC
TRBJ2-7 . TRBV10-3 . CAISTDLIHEQYF TGTGCCATCAGTACCGATCTGATCCACGAGCAGTACTTC
TRBJ2-1 few TRBV10-2 . CASRGGTGGGNEQFF TGCGCCAGCAGAGGGGGGACGGGGGGAGGGAATGAGCAGTTCTTC
TRBJ2-1 . TRBV7-6 . CASSLAQGREEFF TGTGCCAGCAGCTTAGCGCAGGGCAGAGAGGAGTTCTTC
TRBJ1-1 few TRBV4-1 . CASSPREGNTEAFF TGCGCCAGCAGCCCGAGGGAGGGAAACACTGAAGCTTTCTTT
TRBJ1-5 few TRBV5-1 . CASSLESGRNQPQHF TGCGCCAGCAGCTTGGAATCGGGCCGCAATCAGCCCCAGCATTTT
TRBJ2-1 few TRBV20-1 TRBD2 CSASEREGRYNEQFF TGCAGTGCTAGTGAGCGGGAGGGCCGGTACAATGAGCAGTTCTTC
TRBJ2-3 . TRBV9 . CASSPHRNPGQGTDTQYF TGTGCCAGCAGCCCCCATAGGAACCCCGGGCAGGGTACAGATACGCAGTATTTT
TRBJ2-1 many TRBV28 . CASSWFEDTNTYNEQFF TGTGCCAGCAGTTGGTTTGAGGACACAAACACCTACAATGAGCAGTTCTTC
TRBJ2-3 many TRBV7-9 TRBD2 CASSFSGTTTDTQYF TGTGCCAGCAGCTTTAGCGGGACTACCACAGATACGCAGTATTTT
TRBJ2-3 few TRBV14 . CASSRQGGNTQYF TGTGCCAGCAGCCGCCAAGGGGGTAATACGCAGTATTTT
TRBJ2-7 many TRBV7-9 . CASSSGLSYEQYF TGTGCCAGCAGTTCTGGACTTTCCTACGAGCAGTACTTC
TRBJ2-7 many TRBV19 . CASSIRASTYEQYF TGTGCCAGTAGTATCCGGGCCAGCACCTACGAGCAGTACTTC
TRBJ2-7 many TRBV19 TRBD1 CASTAGTGPYEQYF TGTGCCAGTACTGCCGGGACAGGCCCCTACGAGCAGTACTTC
TRBJ2-7 . TRBV18 . CASSGENTYEQYF TGTGCCAGCTCAGGGGAAAACACCTACGAGCAGTACTTC
TRBJ1-2 . TRBV10-3 . CAISEKRNPNYGYTF TGTGCCATCAGTGAGAAAAGAAATCCAAACTATGGCTACACCTTC
TRBJ1-2 . TRBV25-1 . CASNSGTYGYTF TGTGCCAGCAACTCAGGGACCTATGGCTACACCTTC
TRBJ2-1 many TRBV7-9 TRBD2 CASSRVAGSYNEQFF TGTGCCAGCAGCCGAGTAGCGGGGTCCTACAATGAGCAGTTCTTC